These 23 T cell receptor beta chains share one sample of origin, sequenced in a study of blood T cell repertoires in COVID-19. Assay used: immunoSEQ multiplex PCR; TCRdb lists only in-frame clones, some missing. The sample lists fewer than 200,000 clones, about four fifths occurring once. Sequencing was carried out using PBMCs or T cells enriched from blood (not recorded which). These receptors were collected from a woman in her 50s in a cohort exposed to, infected with or recovered from COVID-19 (not recorded which).

The V gene is TRBV14, the J gene TRBJ1-2; D possibly corresponds to TRBD1 (6 bases). The CDR3 totals 14 residues. Germline CDR1 SGHDN, CDR2 FVKESK. V was clipped by 2 bases and J by 1 base, with 8 bases between them. The CDR3 nucleotides read TGTGCCAGCAGCCAACTACAGGGTAACTATGGCTACACCTTC. Translation: CASSQLQGNYGYTF.

This chain links TRBV10-3 with TRBJ1-6, with a possible D match to TRBD1 (6 bases). CDR1 ENHRY and CDR2 SYGVKD come from the germline V gene. Trimming cost V 4 bases and J 8 bases, with 15 bases left between them. This CDR3 spans 15 amino acids. The CDR3 nucleotides read TGTGCCATCAGTGCCCGGGGGGCGGTTGATTCACCCCTCCACTTT. Translating gives CAISARGAVDSPLHF.

In its sample, this clone was seen once. CDR3 sequence: CASSLGGSGRTDTQYF. The CDR3 nucleotides read TGTGCCAGCAGCTTAGGGGGGAGCGGGAGGACAGATACGCAGTATTTT. The genes are TRBV13 and TRBJ2-3; TRBD2 agrees at 9 bases. CDR3 length: 16 residues. Germline CDR1 PRHDT, CDR2 FYEKMQ (reference sequence). J was trimmed by 3 bases and V by 0 bases; bases with no gene match: 4.

This sequence joins TRBV28 and TRBJ1-5; 7 bases match TRBD1. The J segment lost 2 bases and the V segment lost 4 bases, leaving 14 bases of the junction unmatched. The CDR3 loop spans 18 amino acids. From germline, CDR1 is MDHEN and CDR2 SYDVKM. CDR3 DNA: TGTGCCAGCAGTTCCTACCGGGACAGAGACCCCCGCAATCAGCCCCAGCATTTT. This encodes CASSSYRDRDPRNQPQHF.

This chain links TRBV5-1 with TRBJ2-1, with a possible D match to TRBD2 (6 bases). Trimming cost V 0 bases and J 5 bases, with 6 bases left between them. This CDR3 spans 13 amino acids. Germline CDR1 is SGHRS and CDR2 is YFSETQ. The CDR3, as DNA: TGCGCCAGCAGCTTGGGACTAGACAATGAGCAGTTCTTC. Residues: CASSLGLDNEQFF.

The V gene is TRBV18, the J gene TRBJ2-7, with TRBD2 identical over 7 bases. The germline CDR1 and CDR2 sequences are KGHSH and LQKENI. This CDR3 has 13 residues. The V segment lost 4 bases and the J segment 4 bases; nucleotides outside the gene matches: 4. CDR3 sequence (DNA): TGTGCCAGCTCACGAGAGGGAGGGTACGAGCAGTACTTC. Encoded protein: CASSREGGYEQYF.

The chain uses TRBV15 and TRBJ2-7, with 7 bases lining up with TRBD2. Per the germline V gene, CDR1 is LNHNV and CDR2 is YYDKDF (reference sequence). The length of the CDR3 is 15 residues. J lost 4 bases, V lost 1 base, and 7 bases had no gene match. CDR3 nucleotides: TGTGCCACCAGCAGAGTACGGGGGGAGCAATACGAGCAGTACTTC. Translated: CATSRVRGEQYEQYF.

The CDR3 DNA reads as TGCAGCGTTTTTCCCCTACTCGGACAGGGGAAAGAGACCCAGTACTTC. Translation: CSVFPLLGQGKETQYF. V gene TRBV29-1 combines with J gene TRBJ2-5, with 9 bases that match TRBD1. The germline V gene has CDR1 SQVTM and CDR2 ANQGSEA. This CDR3 contains 16 residues. V lost 5 bases, J lost 3 bases, and 13 bases stayed unmatched.

The chain uses TRBV18 and TRBJ2-7, with D perhaps TRBD1 (5 bases). Germline loops: CDR1 KGHSH, CDR2 LQKENI. The CDR3 contains 13 residues. Trimming pared 4 bases from V and 4 bases from J, leaving 11 bases between. The CDR3 here is CASSLNQGYEQYF. For the CDR3, the DNA is TGTGCCAGCTCACTCAATCAGGGATACGAGCAGTACTTC.

This chain links TRBV15 with TRBJ1-3, with D tentatively TRBD1 (5 bases). The CDR3 runs to 19 residues. With 2 bases removed from V and 0 bases from J, the gap between germline ends came to 20 bases. Per the germline V gene, CDR1 is LNHNV and CDR2 is YYDKDF (reference sequence). CDR3 residues: CATSRMKGLGRSSGNTIYF. The CDR3, as DNA: TGTGCCACCAGCAGAATGAAGGGGCTTGGCAGGAGCTCTGGAAACACCATATATTTT.

The chain has TRBV11-1 and TRBJ2-5; D ambiguous. The CDR3 length is 12 residues. With 5 bases removed from V and 1 base from J, the gap between germline ends came to 5 bases. Germline values: CDR1 SGHAT, CDR2 FQDESV (reference sequence). The CDR3 DNA sequence: TGTGCCAGCAGCCACACCCAAGAGACCCAGTACTTC. Protein product: CASSHTQETQYF.

This clone appeared a few times. Written as DNA, the CDR3 is TGTGCCAGCAGCCGGCGAAGCGGGACCTACGAGCAGTACTTC. This sequence encodes CASSRRSGTYEQYF. V and J are TRBV11-3 and TRBJ2-7; 7 positions agree with TRBD2. The CDR3 has 14 residues. Germline CDR1 is SGHNT and CDR2 is YENEEA. V was pared by 5 bases and J by 2 bases, with 6 bases of the junction left unmatched. The full variable domain, with the rest looked up from reference TRBV11-3 and TRBJ2-7, is EAGVVQSPRYKIIEKKQPVAFWCNPISGHNTLYWYLQNLGQGPELLIRYENEEAVDDSQLPKDRFSAERLKGVDSTLKIQPAELGDSAVYLCASSRRSGTYEQYFGPGTRLTVT.

The chain has TRBV14 and TRBJ2-3; the D gene is possibly TRBD2 (6 bases). CDR3 length: 16 amino acids. Trimming pared 4 bases from V and 0 bases from J, leaving 14 bases between. Germline V lookup: CDR1 SGHDN, CDR2 FVKESK. The CDR3, as DNA: TGTGCCAGCAGCCCTAATAGGGACTGGAGCACAGATACGCAGTATTTT. Its protein is CASSPNRDWSTDTQYF.

The rearrangement joins TRBV28 to TRBJ2-7; 8 bases align to TRBD2. CDR1 and CDR2 from the germline V gene are MDHEN and SYDVKM. Germline trimming cut 4 bases from V and 2 bases from J; bases unmatched to any gene: 19. The CDR3 totals 19 residues. This chain's CDR3 is CASSSPYSSGSSQAYEQYF. DNA for the CDR3: TGTGCCAGCAGTTCCCCCTATTCGAGCGGGAGTAGTCAGGCCTACGAGCAGTACTTC.

This chain links TRBV15 with TRBJ2-3; 7 bases agree with TRBD2. Germline V gene sequence: CDR1 LNHNV, CDR2 YYDKDF (reference sequence). CDR3 length: 16 residues. Trimming at V came to 4 bases and at J to 2 bases, leaving 9 bases not matched to a gene. For the CDR3, the DNA is TGTGCCACCAGCACCCGTATTAGCGGGTACACAGATACGCAGTATTTT. This translates into CATSTRISGYTDTQYF.

The chain joins TRBV7-9 to TRBJ1-4; 9 nucleotides line up with TRBD1. The CDR3 spans 13 residues. V shed 5 bases, J shed 8 bases, and the junction held 3 bases outside the gene matches. CDR1 is SEHNR and CDR2 is FQNEAQ in the germline V gene (reference sequence). This chain's CDR3 is CASSRGTGEKLFF. CDR3 bases: TGTGCCAGCAGCAGGGGGACAGGGGAAAAACTGTTTTTT.

This clone was seen only once. The chain uses TRBV29-1 and TRBJ2-3; D unresolved. The CDR3 extends over 12 amino acids. Germline V gene sequence: CDR1 SQVTM, CDR2 ANQGSEA. Deletions cut 3 bases from V and 1 base from J, with 5 bases between. CDR3 in amino acids: CSVDTGTDTQYF. DNA for the CDR3: TGCAGCGTTGATACGGGCACAGATACGCAGTATTTT.

The V gene is TRBV28, the J gene TRBJ1-2, with TRBD1 as a possible D gene (6 bases). This CDR3 spans 17 amino acids. Germline loops: CDR1 MDHEN, CDR2 SYDVKM. Trimming took 2 bases from V and 7 from J, leaving 23 bases between them. The CDR3 nucleotides read TGTGCCAGCAGTTTAGGGTTGGGGGCAGGCGAAAGGGGTGGCTACACCTTC. Its translation: CASSLGLGAGERGGYTF.

V and J are TRBV30 and TRBJ2-3, with TRBD1 matching over 9 bases. This CDR3 is 16 amino acids long. Germline-derived CDR1 and CDR2 are GTSNPN and SVGIG (reference sequence). V shed 5 bases, J shed 4 bases, and the junction held 13 bases outside the gene matches. The CDR3 loop is CAWGIRTGARADTQYF. CDR3 in DNA: TGTGCCTGGGGTATTAGGACAGGGGCGAGGGCAGATACGCAGTATTTT.

The chain has TRBV3-1 (or the pseudogene TRBV3-2) and TRBJ2-7, with 11 bases that match TRBD2. CDR1 LGHDT and CDR2 YNNKEL come from the germline V gene (reference sequence). The V segment lost 3 bases and the J segment 6 bases; nucleotides outside the gene matches: 4. The CDR3 has 14 amino acids. The CDR3: CASSHLAGGGEQYF. For the CDR3, the DNA is TGTGCCAGCAGCCATTTAGCGGGAGGGGGCGAGCAGTACTTC.

The chain has TRBV12-3 or TRBV12-4 and TRBJ1-3; possibly TRBD1 for D (5 bases). The V end was cut by 6 bases, the J end by 6 bases, with 12 bases between. The CDR3 sequence is 13 residues long. The CDR3 nucleotides read TGTGCCAGCAGATCTCAACAGGCAAACACCATATATTTT. Translating gives CASRSQQANTIYF.

This chain connects TRBV6-1 to TRBJ1-5; 9 nucleotides align to TRBD1. The CDR3 extends over 17 amino acids. Per the germline V gene, CDR1 is MNHNS and CDR2 is SASEGT. Trimming cost V 4 bases and J 6 bases; bases outside gene matches: 13. The DNA for the CDR3 is TGTGCCAGCAGTGCGACCGGGACAGGGAAATTGGTTCAGCCCCAGCATTTT. It is translated as CASSATGTGKLVQPQHF.

The V and J genes are TRBV18 and TRBJ2-7; 11 bases agree with TRBD1. This CDR3 has 15 amino acids. The junction had 4 bases not matched to a gene; V was cut back by 3 bases and J by 3 bases. Looked up from germline, CDR1 is KGHSH and CDR2 is LQKENI. The CDR3 here is CASSPGTGGIYEQYF. The DNA for the CDR3 is TGTGCCAGCTCACCCGGGACAGGGGGTATCTACGAGCAGTACTTC.